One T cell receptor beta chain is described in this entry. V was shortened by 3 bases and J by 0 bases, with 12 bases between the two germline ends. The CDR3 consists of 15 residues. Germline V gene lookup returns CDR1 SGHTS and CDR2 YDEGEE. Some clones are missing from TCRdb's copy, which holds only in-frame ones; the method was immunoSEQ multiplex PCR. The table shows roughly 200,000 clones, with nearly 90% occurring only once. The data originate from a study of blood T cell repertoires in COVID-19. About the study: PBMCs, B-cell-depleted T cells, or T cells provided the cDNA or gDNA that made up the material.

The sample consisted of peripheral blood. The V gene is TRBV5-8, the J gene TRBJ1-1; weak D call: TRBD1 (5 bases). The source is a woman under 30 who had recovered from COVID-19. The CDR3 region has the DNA TGTGCCAGCAGCTCGGGGGAGGTCATGAACACTGAAGCTTTCTTT. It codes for CASSSGEVMNTEAFF. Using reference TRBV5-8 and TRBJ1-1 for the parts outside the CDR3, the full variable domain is EAGVTQSPTHLIKTRGQQATLRCSPISGHTSVYWYQQALGLGLQFLLWYDEGEERNRGNFPPRFSGRQFPNYSSELNVNALELEDSALYLCASSSGEVMNTEAFFGQGTRLTVV.